Below, 22 T cell receptor beta chains from the same sample are listed, as sequenced in a study of shared clonotypes between healthy human individuals. Clones were sequenced by immunoSEQ multiplex PCR, and TCRdb holds only the in-frame ones, with some missing. The table records approximately 440,000 clones, 70% to 80% of them present only once. Sample: PBMCs. The receptors were sampled from a woman aged 40 to 49 in good health. Some clones in this sample may be carry-over from other donors' samples.

The CDR3 region has the DNA TGTGCCAGCAGCTTGGCAGGCTTAGGAAACACCATATATTTT. The encoded protein is CASSLAGLGNTIYF. The gene calls are TRBV5-6 and TRBJ1-3; D is undetermined. The CDR3 consists of 14 residues. With 0 bases removed from V and 4 bases from J, the gap between germline ends came to 8 bases. Germline CDR1 SGHDT, CDR2 YYEEEE.

V gene TRBV5-4 combines with J gene TRBJ2-1; 8 bases are shared with TRBD2. V gave up 0 bases and J gave up 4 bases; unmatched junction bases: 3. The V gene's germline CDR1 is SGHNT and CDR2 YYREEE (reference sequence). This CDR3 contains 15 residues. CDR3 region: CASSLAGGLYNEQFF. CDR3 in DNA: TGTGCCAGCAGCTTGGCGGGGGGGCTTTACAATGAGCAGTTCTTC.

This clone was detected many times. The rearrangement links TRBV6-1 to TRBJ2-7; no definite D call. Germline V gene sequence: CDR1 MNHNS, CDR2 SASEGT. V lost 1 base, J lost 2 bases, and 9 bases lay in between. The CDR3 runs 14 residues. The DNA for the CDR3 is TGTGCCAGCAGTGAAGAGGGCCCTACCTACGAGCAGTACTTC. Amino acids: CASSEEGPTYEQYF.

The rearrangement joins TRBV5-4 to TRBJ2-1, with 7 bases lining up with TRBD2. Looked up from germline, CDR1 is SGHNT and CDR2 is YYREEE (reference sequence). V lost 3 bases, J lost 0 bases, and 9 bases stayed unmatched. The CDR3 runs 17 residues. Here the CDR3 reads CASSSQLAGSSYNEQFF. CDR3 bases: TGTGCCAGCAGCTCCCAATTAGCGGGCAGCTCCTACAATGAGCAGTTCTTC. Looking up the rest from reference TRBV5-4 and TRBJ2-1 gives the full variable domain: ETGVTQSPTHLIKTRGQQVTLRCSSQSGHNTVSWYQQALGQGPQFIFQYYREEENGRGNFPPRFSGLQFPNYSSELNVNALELDDSALYLCASSSQLAGSSYNEQFFGPGTRLTVL.

For this clone: Mismatch with germline at one junction end may stem from a read error. The chain couples TRBV6-1 to TRBJ2-6, with unresolved D. The CDR3 contains 16 residues. Germline V gene lookup returns CDR1 MNHNS and CDR2 SASEGT. The CDR3 DNA reads TGTGCCAACAGTGAATTGGACCTCTCTGGGGCCAACGTCCTGACTTTC. Translated, it gives CANSELDLSGANVLTF.

The chain employs TRBV7-2 and TRBJ2-5, with TRBD2 as a possible D gene (6 bases). The CDR3 has 14 amino acids. Per the germline V gene, CDR1 is SGHTA and CDR2 is FQGNSA. V lost 7 bases and J 1 base, leaving 13 bases between the germline ends. This CDR3 reads CASIVTGLQETQYF. The CDR3 nucleotides are TGTGCCAGCATCGTAACGGGACTCCAAGAGACCCAGTACTTC.

About this clone itself: This clone may be a read error of a much larger clone one base away. Distinct nucleotide sequences in the sample also encode this CDR3. This chain links TRBV18 with TRBJ1-2; D unresolved. In germline, CDR1 is KGHSH, CDR2 LQKENI. The CDR3 covers 16 residues. The CDR3 is CASSESRATPNYGYTF. As DNA, the CDR3 is TGTGCCAGCTCCGAGTCAAGGGCGACCCCTAACTATGGTTACACCTTC.

Of note for this clone: This likely traces to a read error, being one base from a far larger clone. CDR3 residues: CASSPTGANTQYF. CDR3 in DNA: TGTGCCAGCAGCCCCACTGGGGCGAACACTCAGTACTTC. The chain links TRBV7-9 to TRBJ2-4, with a tentative D call TRBD1 (5 bases). Germline V gene data show CDR1 as SEHNR and CDR2 as FQNEAQ (reference sequence). The CDR3 extends over 13 amino acids.

The V gene is TRBV2, the J gene TRBJ2-7; unclear D gene. The CDR3 runs to 14 residues. Germline CDR1 is SNHLY and CDR2 is FYNNEI. V lost 4 bases to trimming and J lost 4 bases, with 14 bases between them. The chain's CDR3 is CASSVHFPLYEQYF. CDR3 nucleotides: TGTGCCAGCAGTGTCCATTTCCCCTTATACGAGCAGTACTTC.

A word on this clone: With a much larger clone just one base away, this may be a read error. The chain is built from TRBV6-4 and TRBJ2-6; D is uncertain. Trimming shortened V by 2 bases and J by 4 bases, and 9 bases separated the two germline ends. Looked up from germline, CDR1 is MRHNA and CDR2 is SNTAGT. CDR3 length: 15 residues. For the CDR3, the DNA is TGTGCCAGCAGTGACCCCCAGGCAGGGGCCAACGTCCTGACTTTC. Its translation: CASSDPQAGANVLTF.

In nucleotides, the CDR3 is TGTGCCAGCAGCGGCACAGGGACAGATACGCAGTATTTT. It specifies CASSGTGTDTQYF. The gene calls are TRBV7-2 and TRBJ2-3, with a possible D match to TRBD1 (6 bases). The V gene lost 5 bases and the J gene lost 3 bases, with 9 bases spanning the gap. Germline V gene lookup returns CDR1 SGHTA and CDR2 FQGNSA. The CDR3 has 13 residues.

This clone came up a few times. This chain joins TRBV28 and TRBJ1-4; no reliable D call. V shed 8 bases and J shed 6 bases, with 7 bases lying between them. This CDR3 contains 11 residues. CDR1 and CDR2 from the germline V gene are MDHEN and SYDVKM. The CDR3 here is CASVGDEKLFF. CDR3 nucleotide sequence: TGTGCCAGCGTAGGTGATGAAAAACTGTTTTTT.

V gene TRBV4-2 combines with J gene TRBJ2-3; TRBD2 matches 10 bases. Germline assignment: CDR1 LGHNA and CDR2 YNFKEQ. This CDR3 has 16 amino acids. V trimming: 3 bases; J trimming: 6 bases; junction bases outside the gene matches: 9. The CDR3 sequence: CASSQALAGGGDTQYF. CDR3 nucleotides: TGTGCCAGCAGCCAGGCGTTAGCGGGAGGTGGGGATACGCAGTATTTT.

As regards this clone: In the same sample, other DNA sequences code for this CDR3. J is TRBJ2-3 and V is TRBV18, with TRBD2 matching 9 bases. Germline V gives CDR1 KGHSH, CDR2 LQKENI. This CDR3 has 16 amino acids. V trimming: 1 base; J trimming: 5 bases; junction bases outside the gene matches: 7. The CDR3 DNA is TGTGCCAGCTCACCACTTGCGGGAGGGCCGGAAGATACGCAGTATTTT. This translates into CASSPLAGGPEDTQYF.

In its sample, this clone was seen many times. The chain combines TRBV2 with TRBJ2-5; 8 bases fit TRBD2. The end of the DNA fits TRBJ2-7 better, so the J call may be wrong. Per germline, CDR1 SNHLY and CDR2 FYNNEI. The CDR3 is 15 amino acids. The CDR3, as DNA: TGTGCCAGCAGTGACGTCACTAGCGGCTCCTACGAGCAGTACTTC. Translated, it gives CASSDVTSGSYEQYF.

This clone was counted a few times. The chain joins TRBV9 to TRBJ2-7, with D perhaps matching TRBD2 (6 bases). Looked up from germline, CDR1 is SGDLS and CDR2 is YYNGEE. Trimming stripped 3 bases from V and 2 bases from J, with 9 bases between. CDR3 size: 13 residues. The DNA of the CDR3 is TGTGCCAGCAGCGACGGCGGGACCTACGAGCAGTACTTC. It is translated as CASSDGGTYEQYF.

Turning to this clone: The junction differs from germline at one of its ends, possibly a read error. This chain connects TRBV11-1 to TRBJ2-5; tentatively, D is TRBD1 (6 bases). Germline V gene sequence: CDR1 SGHAT, CDR2 FQDESV (reference sequence). CDR3 length: 14 amino acids. CDR3 nucleotides: TGTGCCAGCAGCCTATGGACAGACCAGGAGACCCAGTACTTC. This translates into CASSLWTDQETQYF.

The chain recombines TRBV18 with TRBJ1-2, with D unresolved. Germline V gene data show CDR1 as KGHSH and CDR2 as LQKENI. Between the trimmed V and J ends, which lost 3 bases and 4 bases, there was a span of 21 bases. The CDR3 consists of 17 residues. Here the CDR3 reads CASSPYAELVSGYGYTF. The CDR3 region has the DNA TGTGCCAGCTCACCTTACGCCGAACTTGTAAGTGGCTATGGCTACACCTTC.

This sequence joins TRBV15 and TRBJ2-7, with TRBD2 matching over 11 bases. Germline CDR1 LNHNV, CDR2 YYDKDF (reference sequence). V shed 4 bases and J 2 bases; nucleotides not matched to a gene: 4. The CDR3 spans 15 residues. The CDR3 reads CATSINSGRAYEQYF. The DNA of the CDR3 is TGTGCCACCAGCATAAATAGCGGGAGGGCCTACGAGCAGTACTTC.

This clone was observed at least ten times. This chain uses TRBV29-1 with TRBJ2-5; 7 nucleotides line up with TRBD1. Germline assignment: CDR1 SQVTM and CDR2 ANQGSEA. With 2 bases clipped from V and 4 bases from J, the junction kept 1 base outside the gene matches. The CDR3 length is 12 residues. CDR3: CSVEKGAETQYF. The CDR3 DNA sequence: TGCAGCGTTGAAAAGGGGGCAGAGACCCAGTACTTC.

V usage is TRBV19 and J usage is TRBJ1-1; possibly TRBD1 for D (6 bases). This CDR3 is 14 amino acids long. V lost 5 bases, J lost 5 bases, and 15 bases lay in between. Per the germline V gene, CDR1 is LNHDA and CDR2 is SQIVND (reference sequence). The CDR3 loop reads CASSAQLGGTEAFF. The CDR3 DNA is TGTGCCAGTAGTGCCCAACTAGGGGGGACTGAAGCTTTCTTT.

The CDR3 DNA follows: TGTGCCAGCAGCTTAGGACCGGACGGGGAGCTGTTTTTT. Protein product: CASSLGPDGELFF. The rearrangement uses TRBV7-9 and TRBJ2-2; D is ambiguous. In germline, CDR1 is SEHNR, CDR2 FQNEAQ (reference sequence). V gave up 1 base and J gave up 7 bases, with 7 bases separating them. The CDR3 is made up of 13 amino acids.